This T cell receptor (beta chain) originates from a study of cytomegalovirus exposure and HLA in healthy donors. The study, taken as a whole, reports: Most TCR sequences proved rare, with some public TCRs found in many donors.

This clone was detected a few times. Its matching antigen is unknown. The PCR had 60 Vbeta and 13 Jbeta primers. Using immunoSEQ multiplex PCR, the repertoire was profiled, and TCRdb retains in-frame clones only, with some absent. The sample lists about 190,000 clones; about 80% were seen once. Losses at the gene ends were 6 bases for V and 3 bases for J; bases not matched to a gene: 6. The germline V gene encodes CDR1 KGHSH and CDR2 LQKENI. The CDR3 spans 14 residues. Sequenced input: PBMCs. The TCR sequence derives from a woman aged 40 to 49 in good health and CMV-seronegative. The V and J genes are TRBV18 and TRBJ2-7, with 9 nucleotides matching TRBD1. The CDR3, as DNA: TGTGCCAGCTCCCCAAGGGACAGGGACTACGAGCAGTACTTC. Its translation: CASSPRDRDYEQYF. Drawing the rest from reference TRBV18 and TRBJ2-7, the complete variable domain is NAGVMQNPRHLVRRRGQEARLRCSPMKGHSHVYWYRQLPEEGLKFMVYLQKENIIDESGMPKERFSAEFPKEGPSILRIQQVVRGDSAAYFCASSPRDRDYEQYFGPGTRLTVT.